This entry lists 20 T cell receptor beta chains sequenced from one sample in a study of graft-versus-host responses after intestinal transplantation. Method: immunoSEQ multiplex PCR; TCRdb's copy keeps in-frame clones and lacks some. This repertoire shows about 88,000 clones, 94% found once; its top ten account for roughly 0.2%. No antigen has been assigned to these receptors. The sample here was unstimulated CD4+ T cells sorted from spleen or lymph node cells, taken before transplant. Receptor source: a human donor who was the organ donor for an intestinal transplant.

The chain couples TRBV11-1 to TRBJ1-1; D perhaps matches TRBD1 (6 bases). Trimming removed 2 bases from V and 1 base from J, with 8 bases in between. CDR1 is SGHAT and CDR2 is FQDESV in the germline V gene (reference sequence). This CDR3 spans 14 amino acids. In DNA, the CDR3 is TGTGCCAGCAGCTTATCGACAGGGAACACTGAAGCTTTCTTT. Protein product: CASSLSTGNTEAFF.

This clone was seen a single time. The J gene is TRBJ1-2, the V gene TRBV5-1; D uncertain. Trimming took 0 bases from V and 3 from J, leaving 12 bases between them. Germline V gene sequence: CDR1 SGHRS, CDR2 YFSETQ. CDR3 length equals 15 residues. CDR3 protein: CASSLAPEVYYGYTF. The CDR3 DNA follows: TGCGCCAGCAGCTTGGCCCCAGAGGTCTACTATGGCTACACCTTC.

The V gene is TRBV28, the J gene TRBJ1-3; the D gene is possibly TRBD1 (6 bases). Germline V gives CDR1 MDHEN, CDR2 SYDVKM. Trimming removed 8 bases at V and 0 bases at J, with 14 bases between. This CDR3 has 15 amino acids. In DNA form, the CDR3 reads TGTGCCAGCTCCTCAGGGGCAATCTCTGGAAACACCATATATTTT. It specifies CASSSGAISGNTIYF.

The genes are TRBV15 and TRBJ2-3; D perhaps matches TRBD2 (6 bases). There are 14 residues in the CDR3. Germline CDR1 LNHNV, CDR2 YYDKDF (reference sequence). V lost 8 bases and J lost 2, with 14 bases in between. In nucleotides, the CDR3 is TGTGCCACCCTTTCGGGGGAGATCACAGATACGCAGTATTTT. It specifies CATLSGEITDTQYF.

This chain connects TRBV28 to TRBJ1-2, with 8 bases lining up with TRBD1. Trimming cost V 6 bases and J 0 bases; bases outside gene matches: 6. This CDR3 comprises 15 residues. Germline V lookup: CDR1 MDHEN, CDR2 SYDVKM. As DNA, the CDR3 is TGTGCCAGCAGCTGGGGACAGGCCCCTAACTATGGCTACACCTTC. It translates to CASSWGQAPNYGYTF.

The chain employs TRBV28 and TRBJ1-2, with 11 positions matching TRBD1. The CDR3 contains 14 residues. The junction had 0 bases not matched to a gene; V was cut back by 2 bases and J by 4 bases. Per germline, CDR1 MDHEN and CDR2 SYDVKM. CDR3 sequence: CASSLGTGGYGYTF. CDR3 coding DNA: TGTGCCAGCAGTTTAGGGACAGGGGGCTATGGCTACACCTTC.

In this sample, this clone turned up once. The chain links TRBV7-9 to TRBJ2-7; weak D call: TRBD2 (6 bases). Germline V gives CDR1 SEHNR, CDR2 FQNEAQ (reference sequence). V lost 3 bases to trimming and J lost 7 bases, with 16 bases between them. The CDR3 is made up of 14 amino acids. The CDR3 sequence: CASSFGSGAGEQYF. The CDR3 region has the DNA TGTGCCAGCAGCTTCGGGAGCGGAGCAGGGGAGCAGTACTTC. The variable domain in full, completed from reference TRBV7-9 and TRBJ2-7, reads DTGVSQNPRHKITKRGQNVTFRCDPISEHNRLYWYRQTLGQGPEFLTYFQNEAQLEKSRLLSDRFSAERPKGSFSTLEIQRTEQGDSAMYLCASSFGSGAGEQYFGPGTRLTVT.

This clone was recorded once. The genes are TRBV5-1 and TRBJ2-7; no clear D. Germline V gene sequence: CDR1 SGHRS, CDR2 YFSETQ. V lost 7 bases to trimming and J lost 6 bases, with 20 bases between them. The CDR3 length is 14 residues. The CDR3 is CASFEPGERGEQYF. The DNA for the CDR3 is TGCGCCAGCTTCGAACCCGGAGAAAGAGGCGAGCAGTACTTC.

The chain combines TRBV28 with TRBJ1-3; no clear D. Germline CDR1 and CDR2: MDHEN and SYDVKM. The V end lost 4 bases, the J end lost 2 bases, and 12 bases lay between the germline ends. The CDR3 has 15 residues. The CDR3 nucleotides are TGTGCCAGCAGTTATAGCGGCCAGACTGGAAACACCATATATTTT. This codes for CASSYSGQTGNTIYF.

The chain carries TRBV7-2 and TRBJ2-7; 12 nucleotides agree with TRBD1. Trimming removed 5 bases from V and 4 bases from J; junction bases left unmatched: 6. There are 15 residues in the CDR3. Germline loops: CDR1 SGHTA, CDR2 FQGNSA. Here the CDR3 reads CASSPRDRGLYEQYF. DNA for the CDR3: TGTGCCAGCAGCCCACGGGACAGGGGGCTTTACGAGCAGTACTTC.

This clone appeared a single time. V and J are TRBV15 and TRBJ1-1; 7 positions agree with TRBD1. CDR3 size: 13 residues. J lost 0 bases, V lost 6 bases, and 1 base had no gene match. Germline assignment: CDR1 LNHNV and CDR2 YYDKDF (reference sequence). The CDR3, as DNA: TGTGCCACCAGTGGACAGGTGAACACTGAAGCTTTCTTT. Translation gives CATSGQVNTEAFF.

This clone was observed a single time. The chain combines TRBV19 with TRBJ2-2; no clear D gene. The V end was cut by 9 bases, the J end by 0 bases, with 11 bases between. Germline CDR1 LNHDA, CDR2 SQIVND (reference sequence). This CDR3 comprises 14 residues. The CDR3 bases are TGTGCCAGCCGTTCCCCCCCGAACACCGGGGAGCTGTTTTTT. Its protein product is CASRSPPNTGELFF.

CDR3 protein: CASSPPRGEGTEAFF. The CDR3 coding sequence is TGTGCCAGCTCACCACCGAGGGGGGAGGGCACTGAAGCTTTCTTT. The chain links TRBV18 to TRBJ1-1; D is possibly TRBD1 (6 bases). Trimming stripped 0 bases from V and 4 bases from J, with 12 bases between. The CDR3 runs to 15 residues. Germline V gene lookup returns CDR1 KGHSH and CDR2 LQKENI.

For the CDR3, the DNA is TGTGCCAGCAGCCGGACTAGCGCTTACAATGAGCAGTTCTTC. Amino acids: CASSRTSAYNEQFF. The chain employs TRBV7-2 and TRBJ2-1; TRBD2 matches 9 bases. CDR1 SGHTA and CDR2 FQGNSA come from the germline V gene. V shed 5 bases, J shed 4 bases, and the junction held 3 bases outside the gene matches. This CDR3 contains 14 residues.

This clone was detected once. This CDR3 reads CASSLVSFPRGMDEKLFF. For the CDR3, the DNA is TGCGCCAGCAGCTTGGTATCCTTCCCCAGGGGCATGGATGAAAAACTGTTTTTT. The chain couples TRBV5-1 to TRBJ1-4, with a tentative D call TRBD1 (6 bases). There are 18 residues in the CDR3. V dropped 0 bases and J dropped 6 bases, with 21 bases sitting between them. Germline V gives CDR1 SGHRS, CDR2 YFSETQ.

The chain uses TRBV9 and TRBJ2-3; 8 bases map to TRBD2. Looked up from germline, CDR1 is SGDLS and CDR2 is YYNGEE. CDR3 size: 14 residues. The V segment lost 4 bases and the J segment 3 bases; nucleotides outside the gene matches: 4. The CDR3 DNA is TGTGCCAGCAGCCGCGGGGGGATTACAGATACGCAGTATTTT. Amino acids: CASSRGGITDTQYF. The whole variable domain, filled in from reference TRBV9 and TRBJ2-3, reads DSGVTQTPKHLITATGQRVTLRCSPRSGDLSVYWYQQSLDQGLQFLIQYYNGEERAKGNILERFSAQQFPDLHSELNLSSLELGDSALYFCASSRGGITDTQYFGPGTRLTVL.

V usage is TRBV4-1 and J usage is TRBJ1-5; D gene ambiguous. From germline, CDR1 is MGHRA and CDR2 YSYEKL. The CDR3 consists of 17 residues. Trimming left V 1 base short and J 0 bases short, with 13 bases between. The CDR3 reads CASSQGGQLNSNQPQHF. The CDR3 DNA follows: TGCGCCAGCAGCCAAGGAGGGCAACTCAATAGCAATCAGCCCCAGCATTTT.

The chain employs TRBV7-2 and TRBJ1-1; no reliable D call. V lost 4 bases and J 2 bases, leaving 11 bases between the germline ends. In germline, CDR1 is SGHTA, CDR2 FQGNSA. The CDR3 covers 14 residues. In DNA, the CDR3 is TGTGCCAGCAGCTGGAACGGTGAAAACACTGAAGCTTTCTTT. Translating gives CASSWNGENTEAFF.

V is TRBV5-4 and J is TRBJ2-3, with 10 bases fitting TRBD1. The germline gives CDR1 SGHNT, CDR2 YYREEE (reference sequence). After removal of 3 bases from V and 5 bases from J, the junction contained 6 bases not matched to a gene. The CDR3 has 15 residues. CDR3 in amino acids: CASSSRTGGGDTQYF. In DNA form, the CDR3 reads TGTGCCAGCAGCTCCCGGACAGGGGGAGGAGATACGCAGTATTTT. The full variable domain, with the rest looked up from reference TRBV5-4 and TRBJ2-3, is ETGVTQSPTHLIKTRGQQVTLRCSSQSGHNTVSWYQQALGQGPQFIFQYYREEENGRGNFPPRFSGLQFPNYSSELNVNALELDDSALYLCASSSRTGGGDTQYFGPGTRLTVL.

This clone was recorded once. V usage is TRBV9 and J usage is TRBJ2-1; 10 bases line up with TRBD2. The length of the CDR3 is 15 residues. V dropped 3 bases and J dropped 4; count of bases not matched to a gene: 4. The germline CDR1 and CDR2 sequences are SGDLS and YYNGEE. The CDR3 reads CASSDSGGMYNEQFF. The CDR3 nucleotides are TGTGCCAGCAGCGATAGCGGGGGGATGTACAATGAGCAGTTCTTC.